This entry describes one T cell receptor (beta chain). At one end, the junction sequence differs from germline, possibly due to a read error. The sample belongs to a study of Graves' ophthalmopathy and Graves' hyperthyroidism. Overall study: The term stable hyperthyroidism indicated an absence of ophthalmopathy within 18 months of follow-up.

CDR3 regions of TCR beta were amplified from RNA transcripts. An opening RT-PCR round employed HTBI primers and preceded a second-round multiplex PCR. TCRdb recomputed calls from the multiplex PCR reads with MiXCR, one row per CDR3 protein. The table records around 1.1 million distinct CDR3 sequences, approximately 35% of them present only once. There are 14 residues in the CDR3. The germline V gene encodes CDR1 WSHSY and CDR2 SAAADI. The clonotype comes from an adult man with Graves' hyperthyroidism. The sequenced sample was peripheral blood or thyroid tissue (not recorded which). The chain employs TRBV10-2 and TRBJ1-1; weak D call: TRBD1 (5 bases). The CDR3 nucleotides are TGTGCCAGCAGTCTCAGCACAGGGAACACTGAAGCTTTCTTT. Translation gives CASSLSTGNTEAFF.